The clone carrying this T cell receptor beta chain was counted between two and nine times. Its specificity is unknown. These gene names are mouse names. The missing CDR3 end, 4 residues past where the read stops, is filled in from the germline J gene. The source of the sample is a study of CD8+ T cells in alopecia areata. Across the study: Grafts of skin from C3H/HeJ donors aged roughly 6-12 months with spontaneous alopecia went to female C3H/HeJ mice aged roughly 7-11 weeks. General study points: Clarity of TCR sharing across patients fell short of that in mice, possibly HLA-related. Lesional scalp, especially alopecia totalis/universalis, showed higher clonality than normal scalp. Scalp sequencing also captures normal skin's resident alphabeta T cells.

There are 13 residues in the CDR3. Germline values: CDR1 MSHET, CDR2 SYDVDS. Trimming took off 5 bases at V and 0 bases at J, with 7 bases between the two ends. Extracted RNA was reverse transcribed, and the resulting cDNA served as sequencing template. The assay was immunoSEQ multiplex PCR, and TCRdb's table has in-frame clones only and misses some. The table lists over 250,000 clones, no singletons, with more than 0.95% in the top ten. The sorting of pooled cutaneous lymph node cells relied on CD4, CD8alpha, NKG2D, NKG2ACE and other markers. This chain connects TRBV29 to TRBJ1-2; a weak D match, TRBD1 (5 bases). The receptor comes from a C3H/HeJ mouse with alopecia areata. The strain's MHC haplotype is H2-k. Sequenced: CD4+ T cells sorted from a lymph node. The CDR3 sequence: CASSRTTNSDYTF. The DNA read from the CDR3 is TGTGCTAGCAGTCGGACAACAAACTCC.